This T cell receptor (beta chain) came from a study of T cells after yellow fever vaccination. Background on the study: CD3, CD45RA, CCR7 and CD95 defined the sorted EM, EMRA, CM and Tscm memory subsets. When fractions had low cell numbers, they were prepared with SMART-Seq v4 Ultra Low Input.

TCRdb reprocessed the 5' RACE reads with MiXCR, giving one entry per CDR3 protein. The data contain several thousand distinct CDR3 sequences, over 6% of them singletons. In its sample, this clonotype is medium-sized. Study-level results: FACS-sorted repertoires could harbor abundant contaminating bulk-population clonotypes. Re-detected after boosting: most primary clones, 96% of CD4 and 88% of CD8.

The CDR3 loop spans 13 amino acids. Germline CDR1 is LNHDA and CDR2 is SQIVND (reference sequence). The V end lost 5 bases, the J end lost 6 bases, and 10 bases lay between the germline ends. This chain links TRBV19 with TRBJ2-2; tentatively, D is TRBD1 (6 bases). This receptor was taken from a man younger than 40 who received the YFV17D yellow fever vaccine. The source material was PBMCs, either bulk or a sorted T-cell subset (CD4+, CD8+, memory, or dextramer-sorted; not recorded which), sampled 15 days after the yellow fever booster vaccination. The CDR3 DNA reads TGTGCCAGTAGTGCCAGGGGAGCCGGGGAGCTGTTTTTT. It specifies CASSARGAGELFF.